The clone carrying this T cell receptor beta chain was observed many times. This CDR3 has 13 residues. CDR1 LGHNA and CDR2 YSLEER come from the germline V gene. Between the trimmed V and J ends, which lost 5 bases and 8 bases, there was a span of 12 bases. This specimen comes from a study of patients with pleural tuberculosis. TCRdb reprocessed the reads with MiXCR, giving one entry per CDR3 protein. Among approximately 50,000 distinct CDR3 sequences listed, 7.3% were seen once. The sequence was obtained from a human donor with pleural tuberculosis. The chain recombines TRBV4-3 with TRBJ2-2; the D is unclear. The CDR3 nucleotides read TGCGCCAGCAGCACTTCTCGGACGGGGGAGCTGTTTTTT. Translating it yields CASSTSRTGELFF.